What follows are 16 T cell receptor beta chains derived from one specimen sequenced in a study of shared clonotypes between healthy human individuals. The repertoire was sequenced with immunoSEQ multiplex PCR; TCRdb's copy has only in-frame clones and lacks some. The repertoire consists of 2 million to 3 million clones, with 90% to 95% occurring once and the leading ten covering about 0.39%. The sequencing sample was made of naive CD4+ T cells from PBMCs. Subset denoted: CD45RA+ positively selected. The receptors originated from a man between 18 and 35 years old in good health. Some clones in this sample may be carry-over from other donors' samples.

The genes are TRBV28 and TRBJ1-1; D is ambiguous. The CDR3 spans 15 residues. Germline loops: CDR1 MDHEN, CDR2 SYDVKM. V lost 4 bases and J 0 bases, leaving 12 bases between the germline ends. The CDR3: CASSSAGSLNTEAFF. In DNA, the CDR3 is TGTGCCAGCAGTTCGGCCGGGTCCCTGAACACTGAAGCTTTCTTT.

This CDR3 reads CASSLHRQGIGFTDTQYF. DNA of the CDR3: TGTGCCAGCAGCCTACATCGACAGGGGATCGGTTTCACAGATACGCAGTATTTT. J is TRBJ2-3 and V is TRBV5-8; 8 bases align to TRBD1. This CDR3 is built from 18 residues. The germline V gene has CDR1 SGHTS and CDR2 YDEGEE. V lost 4 bases to trimming and J lost 2 bases; unmatched junction nucleotides: 15.

V is TRBV4-1 and J is TRBJ2-2; D gene ambiguous. CDR1 is MGHRA, CDR2 YSYEKL, per germline. This CDR3 has 13 residues. V lost 0 bases, J lost 6 bases, and 5 bases lay in between. CDR3 in DNA: TGCGCCAGCAGCCAAGATACGGCCGGGGAGCTGTTTTTT. Translation gives CASSQDTAGELFF.

The chain combines TRBV5-1 with TRBJ1-2, with 10 bases that match TRBD1. CDR1 SGHRS and CDR2 YFSETQ come from the germline V gene. The CDR3 runs 16 residues. Losses at the gene ends were 3 bases for V and 5 bases for J; bases not matched to a gene: 10. Here the CDR3 reads CASSSNLGTGDYGYTF. CDR3 coding DNA: TGCGCCAGCAGCTCAAACCTCGGGACAGGGGATTATGGCTACACCTTC.

Of note for this clone: Other DNA sequences in the same sample also yield this CDR3. The chain recombines TRBV5-1 with TRBJ2-7; possibly TRBD2 for D (6 bases). Between the trimmed V and J ends, which lost 0 bases and 0 bases, there was a span of 10 bases. The V gene's germline CDR1 is SGHRS and CDR2 YFSETQ. This CDR3 is built from 15 residues. CDR3 DNA: TGCGCCAGCAGCTTGGCGGGGGTTAGCTCCTACGAGCAGTACTTC. Amino acids: CASSLAGVSSYEQYF.

The chain uses TRBV7-9 and TRBJ2-3; TRBD2 matches 8 bases. The germline V gene has CDR1 SEHNR and CDR2 FQNEAQ (reference sequence). Germline trimming cut 5 bases from V and 2 bases from J; bases unmatched to any gene: 12. The CDR3 is made up of 17 amino acids. The CDR3 loop is CASSPLPSGSPTDTQYF. CDR3 sequence (DNA): TGTGCCAGCAGCCCCCTTCCCAGCGGGAGCCCCACAGATACGCAGTATTTT.

This chain joins TRBV11-2 and TRBJ1-4; TRBD1 might be the D (5 bases). Trimming shortened V by 5 bases and J by 8 bases, and 12 bases separated the two germline ends. Germline V gives CDR1 SGHAT, CDR2 FQNNGV. The CDR3 consists of 13 residues. The CDR3 protein is CASSPQGIEKLFF. As DNA, the CDR3 is TGTGCCAGCAGCCCTCAGGGCATCGAAAAACTGTTTTTT.

This chain uses TRBV28 with TRBJ2-7; D uncertain. Germline CDR1 is MDHEN and CDR2 is SYDVKM. This CDR3 is built from 13 residues. V was trimmed by 3 bases and J by 4 bases, leaving 10 bases between them. The CDR3 sequence: CASSLPGQYEQYF. The CDR3 DNA reads as TGTGCCAGCAGTTTGCCGGGTCAATACGAGCAGTACTTC.

The CDR3 reads CASSEYAGRVNEQFF. The CDR3 bases are TGTGCCAGCAGTGAATATGCCGGGAGGGTCAATGAGCAGTTCTTC. The V call is TRBV25-1, the J call TRBJ2-1, with 8 bases lining up with TRBD2. The CDR3 spans 15 residues. After removal of 0 bases from V and 6 bases from J, the junction contained 4 bases not matched to a gene. Germline CDR1 reads MGHDK; CDR2 reads SYGVNS.

V usage is TRBV6-6 and J usage is TRBJ1-3; D is unresolved. The CDR3 sequence is 12 residues long. Germline V gene data show CDR1 as MNHNY and CDR2 as SVGAGI (reference sequence). V was cut by 2 bases and J by 9 bases, with 8 bases left in between. CDR3 in DNA: TGTGCCAGCAGTTACGAGCGGACCACCATATATTTT. Protein sequence: CASSYERTTIYF.

V gene TRBV30 combines with J gene TRBJ1-2; TRBD1 aligns across 11 bases. Germline assignment: CDR1 GTSNPN and CDR2 SVGIG (reference sequence). The CDR3 covers 15 residues. J gave up 3 bases and V 2 bases, and 5 bases lay outside the gene matches. CDR3 in amino acids: CAWSLGTGGHYGYTF. The CDR3 region has the DNA TGTGCCTGGAGTCTAGGGACAGGGGGGCACTATGGCTACACCTTC.

With respect to this clone: Other DNA sequences of this sample code for an identical CDR3. The V call is TRBV5-1, the J call TRBJ2-2; no clear D. V lost 0 bases and J lost 4, with 7 bases in between. The CDR3 extends over 14 amino acids. Germline CDR1 SGHRS, CDR2 YFSETQ. The CDR3 DNA follows: TGCGCCAGCAGCTTGGGAACTCCCACCGGGGAGCTGTTTTTT. Protein sequence: CASSLGTPTGELFF.

The chain recombines TRBV29-1 with TRBJ1-2, with D uncertain. Germline V gene sequence: CDR1 SQVTM, CDR2 ANQGSEA. The length of the CDR3 is 11 residues. V was pared by 3 bases and J by 8 bases, with 10 bases between. The CDR3 protein is CSVDVTSGYTF. The CDR3, as DNA: TGCAGCGTTGATGTTACTTCGGGCTACACCTTC. Full variable domain (remainder filled in from reference TRBV29-1 and TRBJ1-2): SAVISQKPSRDICQRGTSLTIQCQVDSQVTMMFWYRQQPGQSLTLIATANQGSEATYESGFVIDKFPISRPNLTFSTLTVSNMSPEDSSIYLCSVDVTSGYTFGSGTRLTVV.

The chain links TRBV5-1 to TRBJ2-1; the D gene is possibly TRBD2 (6 bases). The V gene lost 0 bases and the J gene lost 4 bases, with 11 bases spanning the gap. The CDR3 runs to 15 residues. CDR1 SGHRS and CDR2 YFSETQ come from the germline V gene. Written as DNA, the CDR3 is TGCGCCAGCAGCTTGGGGTTTGGAGGGTACAATGAGCAGTTCTTC. Its protein product is CASSLGFGGYNEQFF.

The chain joins TRBV19 to TRBJ2-7, with a tentative D call TRBD2 (6 bases). Trimming shortened V by 3 bases and J by 3 bases, and 15 bases separated the two germline ends. This CDR3 has 15 amino acids. Germline V CDR1 and CDR2: LNHDA, SQIVND (reference sequence). The CDR3 loop is CASSMRREGNYEQYF. Here the CDR3 DNA reads TGTGCCAGTAGTATGAGGCGGGAAGGAAACTACGAGCAGTACTTC.

The chain recombines TRBV19 with TRBJ2-1, with a weak D call TRBD2 (5 bases). This CDR3 spans 15 amino acids. Trimming took 6 bases from V and 0 from J, leaving 12 bases between them. Germline V lookup: CDR1 LNHDA, CDR2 SQIVND (reference sequence). The CDR3 DNA follows: TGTGCCAGTAGGAGAGGGTTACTCTCCTACAATGAGCAGTTCTTC. Translating gives CASRRGLLSYNEQFF.